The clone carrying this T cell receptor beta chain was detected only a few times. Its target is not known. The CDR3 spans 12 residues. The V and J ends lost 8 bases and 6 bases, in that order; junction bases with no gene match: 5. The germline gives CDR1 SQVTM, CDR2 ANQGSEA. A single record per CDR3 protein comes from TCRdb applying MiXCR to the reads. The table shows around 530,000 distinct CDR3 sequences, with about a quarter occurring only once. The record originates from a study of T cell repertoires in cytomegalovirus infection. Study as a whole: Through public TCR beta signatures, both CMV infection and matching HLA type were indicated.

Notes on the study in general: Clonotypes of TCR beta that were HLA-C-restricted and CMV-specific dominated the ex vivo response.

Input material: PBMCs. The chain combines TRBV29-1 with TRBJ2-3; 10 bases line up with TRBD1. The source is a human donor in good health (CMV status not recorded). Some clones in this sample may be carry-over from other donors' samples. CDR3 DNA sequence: TGCAGCCCATCGGACAGGGGGGATACGCAGTATTTT. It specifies CSPSDRGDTQYF.